The sequence of this T cell receptor beta chain was determined in a study of cytotoxic CD8 clonotypes in ibrutinib-treated CLL. Target depth was 1 in 200,000 to 1 in 1 million T cells, about 10x per clonotype. Libraries were prepared by immunoSEQ multiplex PCR; TCRdb keeps only in-frame clonotypes and omits some of them. Of hundreds of thousands of clones in the sample, more than 65% were seen once. Turning to this clone: The target antigen is unknown.

The CDR3 is 16 residues long. The trim removed 5 bases at V and 2 bases at J, leaving 4 bases unmatched. The germline V gene has CDR1 MNHNY and CDR2 SVGAGI (reference sequence). Investigators sourced approximately 2 micrograms of genomic DNA from cryopreserved PBMCs for TCR beta libraries. Study-level findings and limits: Relative to age-matched healthy donors, clonality at baseline was higher, and it tracked circulating CD8+ T-cell counts.

This sequence joins TRBV6-6 and TRBJ2-1, with 12 bases aligning to TRBD2. Material: PBMCs, obtained before ibrutinib treatment. The sequence was obtained from a human donor with chronic lymphocytic leukemia. For the CDR3, the DNA is TGTGCCAGCAGTGCTTGGACTAGCGGGACCTACAATGAGCAGTTCTTC. Residues: CASSAWTSGTYNEQFF.